This TCR beta chain was recorded in a study of blood T cell repertoires in COVID-19. In the study overall: Whether acute or convalescent, the COVID-19 samples came from the United States, Italy and Spain. Nucleic acid was either cDNA or gDNA, and it came from T cells, B-cell-depleted T cells, or PBMCs.

Recruited during active infection, patients (from Seattle) were subsequently followed longitudinally. Trimming cost V 5 bases and J 5 bases; bases outside gene matches: 6. Looked up from germline, CDR1 is LGHDT and CDR2 is YNNKEL (reference sequence). The length of the CDR3 is 14 residues. Repertoires were generated with immunoSEQ multiplex PCR, while TCRdb's copy carries only in-frame clones and drops some. The sample has about half a million clones; 89% are singletons. This chain uses TRBV3-1 (or the pseudogene TRBV3-2) with TRBJ2-5; 9 bases are a match to TRBD1. The source is a man between 18 and 29 years old with COVID-19, enrolled during active disease. Input material: peripheral blood. CDR3 nucleotide sequence: TGTGCCAGCAGCTTCACAGGGGGCGGGGAGACCCAGTACTTC. Translation: CASSFTGGGETQYF.